This T cell receptor (beta chain) is from a study of blood T cell repertoires in COVID-19. Assay used: immunoSEQ multiplex PCR; TCRdb lists only in-frame clones, some missing. The sample records about 280,000 clones, about 85% being singletons. CDR1 and CDR2 from the germline V gene are SGHVS and FNYEAQ. This CDR3 comprises 15 residues. The V segment lost 5 bases and the J segment 4 bases; nucleotides outside the gene matches: 9. The sequence was collected from a human donor in a cohort sampled during active COVID-19. Sequencing was carried out using peripheral blood. V and J are TRBV7-6 and TRBJ1-1, with TRBD1 identical over 8 bases. The CDR3 coding sequence is TGTGCCAGCAGCCTCAGGACAGGGCCAAGCACTGAAGCTTTCTTT. Its translation is CASSLRTGPSTEAFF.